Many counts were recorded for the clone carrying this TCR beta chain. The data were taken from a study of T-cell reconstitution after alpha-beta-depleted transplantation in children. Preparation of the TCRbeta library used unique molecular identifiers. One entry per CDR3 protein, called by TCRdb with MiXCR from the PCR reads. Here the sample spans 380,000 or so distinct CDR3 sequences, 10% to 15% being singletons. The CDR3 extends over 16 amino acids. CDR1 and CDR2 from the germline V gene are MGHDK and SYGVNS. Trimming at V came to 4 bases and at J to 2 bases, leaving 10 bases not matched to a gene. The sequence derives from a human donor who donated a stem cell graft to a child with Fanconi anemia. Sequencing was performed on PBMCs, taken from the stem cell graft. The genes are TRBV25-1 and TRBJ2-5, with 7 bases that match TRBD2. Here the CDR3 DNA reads TGTGCCAGCAGTGCGAGAATCAGGGAGGGACAAGAGACCCAGTACTTC. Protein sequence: CASSARIREGQETQYF.